Presented here are 25 T cell receptor beta chains from one specimen sequenced in a study of cytomegalovirus exposure and HLA in healthy donors. PCR involved 60 Vbeta and 13 Jbeta primers. The table came from immunoSEQ multiplex PCR; TCRdb's copy has only in-frame clones and leaves some out. The sample has some 150,000 clones, roughly 10% seen once. The sample taken for sequencing was PBMCs. These receptors were collected from a man aged 50-60 years in good health and CMV-seronegative.

This chain connects TRBV9 to TRBJ1-6; 7 bases line up with TRBD1. CDR1 SGDLS and CDR2 YYNGEE come from the germline V gene. The trim removed 3 bases at V and 7 bases at J, leaving 7 bases unmatched. This CDR3 is 15 amino acids long. The CDR3 spells CASSAQQGTNSPLHF. The CDR3 DNA sequence: TGTGCCAGCAGCGCCCAACAGGGGACAAATTCACCCCTCCACTTT.

This clone has a handful of counts. The V gene is TRBV7-9, the J gene TRBJ1-6; 8 bases are a match to TRBD1. The trim removed 2 bases at V and 6 bases at J, leaving 3 bases unmatched. This CDR3 region has 15 residues. Germline V gives CDR1 SEHNR, CDR2 FQNEAQ (reference sequence). The CDR3 DNA follows: TGTGCCAGCAGCTTACTGACAGGGGTTAATTCACCCCTCCACTTT. Its translation: CASSLLTGVNSPLHF.

The table lists this clone with a few counts. V gene TRBV11-3 combines with J gene TRBJ2-7; 7 nucleotides align to TRBD2. V was pared by 9 bases and J by 6 bases, with 8 bases of the junction left unmatched. The germline gives CDR1 SGHNT, CDR2 YENEEA. CDR3 length equals 12 residues. The CDR3 is CARITGGAEQYF. CDR3 in DNA: TGTGCCAGGATTACGGGGGGTGCCGAGCAGTACTTC.

This chain connects TRBV9 to TRBJ1-2; D might be TRBD1 (5 bases). Germline CDR1 reads SGDLS; CDR2 reads YYNGEE. This CDR3 has 15 residues. V was pared by 4 bases and J by 1 base, with 14 bases between. The CDR3 reads CASSPRPDSNYGYTF. The DNA for the CDR3 is TGTGCCAGCAGCCCCCGTCCCGACAGTAACTATGGCTACACCTTC.

This clone turned up a few times. The V gene is TRBV9, the J gene TRBJ1-2, with 9 bases matching TRBD1. There are 15 residues in the CDR3. Germline V gives CDR1 SGDLS, CDR2 YYNGEE. V was clipped by 7 bases and J by 8 bases; unmatched bases: 15. As DNA, the CDR3 is TGTGCCAGCCGAAAGACGGTACAGGGGGCAGGAGGCTACACCTTC. It encodes CASRKTVQGAGGYTF.

The rearrangement links TRBV15 to TRBJ1-2, with 11 bases matching TRBD1. CDR1 LNHNV and CDR2 YYDKDF come from the germline V gene (reference sequence). Germline trimming cut 4 bases from V and 3 bases from J; bases unmatched to any gene: 10. The CDR3 has 17 residues. CDR3 region: CATSKRTGGASDYGYTF. CDR3 DNA sequence: TGTGCCACCAGCAAACGGACAGGGGGCGCTTCTGACTATGGCTACACCTTC.

This clone was found a few times. The rearrangement joins TRBV10-1 to TRBJ2-3; 7 bases are shared with TRBD1. Germline values: CDR1 WNHNN, CDR2 SYGVQD (reference sequence). This CDR3 is 16 amino acids long. Unmatched junction bases numbered 5, after V lost 2 bases and J lost 0 bases. Here the CDR3 DNA reads TGCGCCAGCAGTGAGAGCCGGGACAGTAGCACAGATACGCAGTATTTT. Protein product: CASSESRDSSTDTQYF.

The rearrangement uses TRBV11-2 and TRBJ2-7; 10 nucleotides align to TRBD2. Germline V gene sequence: CDR1 SGHAT, CDR2 FQNNGV. The ends lost 5 bases at V and 3 bases at J; junction bases unmatched: 4. CDR3 length: 14 residues. As DNA, the CDR3 is TGTGCCAGCAGCGGGACTAGCGTGAACTACGAGCAGTACTTC. As protein: CASSGTSVNYEQYF.

This clone was detected only a few times. This sequence joins TRBV2 and TRBJ2-5, with D perhaps TRBD1 (5 bases). The CDR3 contains 15 residues. Germline CDR1 reads SNHLY; CDR2 reads FYNNEI. V lost 4 bases, J lost 2 bases, and 14 bases lay in between. CDR3 coding DNA: TGTGCCAGCAGTGCAGGTCCCAGGGAACAAGAGACCCAGTACTTC. Translating gives CASSAGPREQETQYF.

The V gene is TRBV7-2, the J gene TRBJ2-1; 7 bases are shared with TRBD2. Germline V gene lookup returns CDR1 SGHTA and CDR2 FQGNSA. The V and J ends lost 2 bases and 4 bases, in that order; junction bases with no gene match: 11. The CDR3 totals 17 residues. In nucleotides, the CDR3 is TGTGCCAGCAGCTTATTGGCCCGAGCGGGGATGTACAATGAGCAGTTCTTC. Protein: CASSLLARAGMYNEQFF.

This clone showed up just a few times. The genes are TRBV2 and TRBJ2-3, with D possibly being TRBD1 (5 bases). The germline V gene has CDR1 SNHLY and CDR2 FYNNEI. The CDR3 loop spans 14 amino acids. Trimming removed 8 bases at V and 3 bases at J, with 15 bases between. The CDR3 DNA is TGTGCCAGCGGCCTGGCAGGGCGGACAGATACGCAGTATTTT. As protein: CASGLAGRTDTQYF.

The CDR3 nucleotides read TGCACCAGCAGCCAAGATAACAGGGATAGGGAGCAGTACTTC. This codes for CTSSQDNRDREQYF. The J gene is TRBJ2-7, the V gene TRBV1; the table's D call, TRBD1, was not checked against the DNA. TRBV1 corresponds to a pseudogene. This CDR3 is 14 amino acids long.

DNA of the CDR3: TGTGCCAGCAGCCCGTGGACAGTTTCACCCCTCCACTTT. Protein sequence: CASSPWTVSPLHF. The gene calls are TRBV7-8 and TRBJ1-6; a possible D gene is TRBD1 (6 bases). The V and J ends lost 5 bases and 9 bases respectively, with 11 bases between them. This CDR3 contains 13 residues. Germline-derived CDR1 and CDR2 are SGHVS and FQNEAQ.

The gene calls are TRBV20-1 and TRBJ2-5; D remains ambiguous. Germline CDR1 and CDR2: DFQATT and SNEGSKA (reference sequence). The V and J ends lost 5 bases and 1 base respectively, with 5 bases between them. The CDR3 is 11 residues long. The CDR3 coding sequence is TGCAGTGCTGCGTCCCAAGAGACCCAGTACTTC. Encoded protein: CSAASQETQYF.

This clone was seen a few times. The chain combines TRBV21-1 with TRBJ2-3; no DNA check was done on the table's D call, TRBD1. TRBV21-1 is an annotated pseudogene. The CDR3 runs 18 residues. CDR3 sequence reads: CASSKKSRGQGIGDTQYF. In nucleotides, the CDR3 is TGTGCCAGCAGCAAAAAATCGAGGGGACAGGGGATTGGAGATACGCAGTATTTT.

The V and J genes are TRBV27 and TRBJ1-5, with 11 positions matching TRBD1. This CDR3 contains 17 residues. Looked up from germline, CDR1 is MNHEY and CDR2 is SMNVEV (reference sequence). The J segment lost 4 bases and the V segment lost 1 base, leaving 6 bases of the junction unmatched. The CDR3 nucleotides read TGTGCCAGCAGTTTATGGGGGACAGGGGGAAAAAATCAGCCCCAGCATTTT. Translating it yields CASSLWGTGGKNQPQHF.

A few counts support this clone. The chain links TRBV27 to TRBJ2-5; possible D gene TRBD2, 6 bases. Germline V gives CDR1 MNHEY, CDR2 SMNVEV (reference sequence). V was shortened by 6 bases and J by 4 bases, with 18 bases between the two germline ends. The CDR3 is 15 residues long. CDR3 sequence (DNA): TGTGCCAGCAGCCACGGGGCAAGGGGAGGAGAGACCCAGTACTTC. Translated: CASSHGARGGETQYF.

V usage is TRBV28 and J usage is TRBJ2-7; 11 bases are a match to TRBD2. Germline V gives CDR1 MDHEN, CDR2 SYDVKM. The CDR3 is made up of 15 amino acids. V lost 5 bases, J lost 3 bases, and 6 bases stayed unmatched. Written as DNA, the CDR3 is TGTGCCAGCAGTACGGGACTAGCGGCTCGCTACGAGCAGTACTTC. Protein sequence: CASSTGLAARYEQYF.

The chain has TRBV19 and TRBJ2-5, with a possible D match to TRBD2 (5 bases). This CDR3 has 15 residues. Trimming shortened V by 1 base and J by 5 bases, and 14 bases separated the two germline ends. The V gene's germline CDR1 is LNHDA and CDR2 SQIVND (reference sequence). CDR3 coding DNA: TGTGCCAGTAGTATAGGATTCGGCCCGGGGGAGACCCAGTACTTC. Its translation is CASSIGFGPGETQYF. Combining the CDR3 with reference TRBV19 and TRBJ2-5 gives the whole variable domain DGGITQSPKYLFRKEGQNVTLSCEQNLNHDAMYWYRQDPGQGLRLIYYSQIVNDFQKGDIAEGYSVSREKKESFPLTVTSAQKNPTAFYLCASSIGFGPGETQYFGPGTRLLVL.

This clone has only a few counts. V usage is TRBV6-5 and J usage is TRBJ1-3, with D maybe TRBD1 (5 bases). The CDR3 runs 13 residues. Germline-derived CDR1 and CDR2 are MNHEY and SVGAGI. The germline V and J ends were trimmed by 9 bases and 4 bases, with 13 bases remaining between them. The CDR3 spells CASTREGGNTIYF. The CDR3 DNA reads TGTGCCAGTACTAGGGAGGGGGGAAACACCATATATTTT.

This clone turned up a few times. The V gene is TRBV27, the J gene TRBJ1-1; D is perhaps TRBD1 (6 bases). The CDR3 has 11 amino acids. CDR1 and CDR2 from the germline V gene are MNHEY and SMNVEV (reference sequence). V lost 11 bases to trimming and J lost 10 bases, with 17 bases between them. CDR3 in DNA: TGTGCCGGGACTAGGGGGGTTCGAGCTTTCTTT. It translates to CAGTRGVRAFF.

This clone was recorded a few times. The chain combines TRBV13 with TRBJ2-2, with 7 bases that match TRBD1. CDR3 size: 15 residues. Germline CDR1 reads PRHDT; CDR2 reads FYEKMQ (reference sequence). V trimming: 0 bases; J trimming: 4 bases; junction bases outside the gene matches: 2. CDR3 sequence: CASSLGSGGTGELFF. The CDR3 DNA is TGTGCCAGCAGCTTAGGGTCAGGGGGCACCGGGGAGCTGTTTTTT.

This chain joins TRBV2 and TRBJ1-2; 10 nucleotides line up with TRBD1. Germline CDR1 and CDR2: SNHLY and FYNNEI. V dropped 5 bases and J dropped 7; count of bases not matched to a gene: 7. The CDR3 runs to 14 residues. The CDR3 nucleotides are TGTGCCAGCAGTTTGGGACAGGGGCAGTTTGGCTACACCTTC. Its translation is CASSLGQGQFGYTF.

The V and J genes are TRBV30 and TRBJ2-3, with D maybe TRBD1 (6 bases). CDR1 and CDR2 (germline): GTSNPN, SVGIG (reference sequence). Trimming left V 4 bases short and J 2 bases short, with 16 bases between. The CDR3 is made up of 15 amino acids. The CDR3 here is CAWTRLGGTTDTQYF. The DNA for the CDR3 is TGTGCCTGGACCCGCTTAGGGGGAACCACAGATACGCAGTATTTT.

In this sample, this clone turned up a few times. The chain links TRBV6-4 to TRBJ2-1, with D tentatively TRBD2 (5 bases). The V and J ends lost 0 bases and 1 base respectively, with 10 bases between them. The CDR3 has 16 residues. CDR1 MRHNA and CDR2 SNTAGT come from the germline V gene. CDR3 nucleotides: TGTGCCAGCAGTGACTCCCACCGGGGTTCCTACAATGAGCAGTTCTTC. Encoded protein: CASSDSHRGSYNEQFF.